The clone carrying this T cell receptor beta chain appeared a single time. The CDR3 covers 16 residues. The J segment lost 4 bases and the V segment lost 5 bases, leaving 9 bases of the junction unmatched. In germline, CDR1 is LNHNV, CDR2 YYDKDF (reference sequence). Data came from immunoSEQ multiplex PCR; TCRdb stores just in-frame clones and leaves some out. This sample has about 380,000 clones, with over 90% found just once. These data come from a study of shared T cell receptors in the human thymus. The sequenced sample consisted of thymocytes. This TCR was sampled from a human donor. The chain combines TRBV15 with TRBJ2-3, with 10 bases identical to TRBD2. The CDR3 is CATSDLLAGRADTQYF. Here the CDR3 DNA reads TGTGCCACCAGCGATCTACTAGCGGGACGGGCAGATACGCAGTATTTT.